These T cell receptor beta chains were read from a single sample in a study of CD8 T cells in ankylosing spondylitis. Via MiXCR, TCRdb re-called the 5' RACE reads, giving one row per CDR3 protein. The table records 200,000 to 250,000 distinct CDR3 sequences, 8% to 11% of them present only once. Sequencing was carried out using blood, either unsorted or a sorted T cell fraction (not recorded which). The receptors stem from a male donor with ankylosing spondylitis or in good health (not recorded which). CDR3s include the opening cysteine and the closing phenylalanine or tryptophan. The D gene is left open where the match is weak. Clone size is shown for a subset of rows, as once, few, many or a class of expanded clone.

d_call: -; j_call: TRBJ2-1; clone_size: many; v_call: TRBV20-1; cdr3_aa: CSAGTGTKKNEQFF; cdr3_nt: TGCAGTGCTGGAACCGGGACAAAAAAGAATGAGCAGTTCTTC
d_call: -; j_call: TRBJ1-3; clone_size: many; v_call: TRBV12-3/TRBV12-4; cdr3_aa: CASSSPRRGSGNTIYF; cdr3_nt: TGTGCCAGCAGTTCTCCCCGCCGGGGCTCTGGAAACACCATATATTTT
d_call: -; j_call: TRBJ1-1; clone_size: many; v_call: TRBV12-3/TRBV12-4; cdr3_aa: CASSWGQVSEAFF; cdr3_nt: TGTGCCAGCAGTTGGGGGCAGGTATCTGAAGCTTTCTTT
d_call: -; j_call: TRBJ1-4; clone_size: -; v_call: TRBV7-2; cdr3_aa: CASSQLDRPNEKLFF; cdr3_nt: TGTGCCAGCAGCCAACTGGACAGACCTAATGAAAAACTGTTTTTT
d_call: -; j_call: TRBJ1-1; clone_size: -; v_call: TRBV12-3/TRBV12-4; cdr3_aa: CASTLGANTEAFF; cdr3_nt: TGTGCCAGCACCTTAGGGGCGAACACTGAAGCTTTCTTT
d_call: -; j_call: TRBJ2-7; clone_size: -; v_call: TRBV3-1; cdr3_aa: CASSQKPYEQYF; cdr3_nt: TGTGCCAGCAGCCAAAAACCCTACGAGCAGTACTTC
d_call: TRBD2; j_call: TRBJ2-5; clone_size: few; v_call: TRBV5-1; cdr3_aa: CASRLTSGGAQETQYF; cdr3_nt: TGCGCCAGCAGGCTGACTAGCGGGGGGGCACAAGAGACCCAGTACTTC
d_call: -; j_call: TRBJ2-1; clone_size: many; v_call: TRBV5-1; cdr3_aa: CASSLEGVLYNEQFF; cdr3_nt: TGCGCCAGCAGCTTGGAGGGGGTTCTCTACAATGAGCAGTTCTTC
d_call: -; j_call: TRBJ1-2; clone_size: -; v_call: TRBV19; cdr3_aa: CASSIRAGNYGYTF; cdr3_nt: TGTGCCAGTAGTATCCGGGCGGGGAACTATGGCTACACCTTC
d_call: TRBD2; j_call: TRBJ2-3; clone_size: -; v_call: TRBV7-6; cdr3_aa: CASSQLGGGGALTDTQYF; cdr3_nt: TGTGCCAGCAGTCAGCTAGGGGGCGGGGGGGCCCTCACAGATACGCAGTATTTT
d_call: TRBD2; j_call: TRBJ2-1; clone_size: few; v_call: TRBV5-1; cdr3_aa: CASSLRGTSNEQFF; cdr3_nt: TGCGCCAGCAGCTTGAGAGGGACTAGCAATGAGCAGTTCTTC
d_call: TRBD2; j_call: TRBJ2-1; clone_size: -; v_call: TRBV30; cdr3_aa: CAWSVWGRGGQNEQFF; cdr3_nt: TGTGCCTGGAGTGTATGGGGGCGGGGGGGCCAAAATGAGCAGTTCTTC
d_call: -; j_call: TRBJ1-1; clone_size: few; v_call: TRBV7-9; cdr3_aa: CASSLGDIGPTEAFF; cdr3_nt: TGTGCCAGCAGCTTAGGGGACATCGGCCCCACTGAAGCTTTCTTT
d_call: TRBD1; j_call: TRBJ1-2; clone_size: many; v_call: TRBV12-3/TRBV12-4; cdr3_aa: CASTTTGSGYGYTF; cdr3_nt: TGTGCCAGCACCACGACAGGGAGTGGCTATGGCTACACCTTC
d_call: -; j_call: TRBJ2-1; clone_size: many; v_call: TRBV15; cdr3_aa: CATSRDRATSYNEQFF; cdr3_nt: TGTGCCACCAGCAGAGATAGGGCGACTTCCTACAATGAGCAGTTCTTC
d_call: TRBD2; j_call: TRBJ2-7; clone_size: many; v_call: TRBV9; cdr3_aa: CASSPGTSSSSYEQYF; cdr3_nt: TGTGCCAGCAGCCCTGGGACTAGCAGTAGCTCCTACGAGCAGTACTTC
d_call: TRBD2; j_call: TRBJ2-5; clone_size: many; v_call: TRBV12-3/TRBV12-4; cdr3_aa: CASSTGAGGLETQYF; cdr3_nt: TGTGCCAGCAGCACGGGAGCGGGGGGGCTAGAGACCCAGTACTTC
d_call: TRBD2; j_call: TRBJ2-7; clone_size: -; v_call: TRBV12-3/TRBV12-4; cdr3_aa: CASSPLRTRGVSYEQYF; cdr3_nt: TGTGCCAGCAGCCCCCTGAGGACGCGGGGGGTTTCCTACGAGCAGTACTTC
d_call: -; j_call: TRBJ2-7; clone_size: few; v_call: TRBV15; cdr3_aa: CATSRDIGAGAGGYEQYF; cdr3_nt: TGTGCCACCAGCAGAGATATAGGCGCGGGGGCCGGCGGATACGAGCAGTACTTC
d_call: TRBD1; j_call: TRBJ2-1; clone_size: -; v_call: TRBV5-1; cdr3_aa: CASSLEGTGGYNEQFF; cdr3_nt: TGCGCCAGCAGCTTGGAAGGGACAGGGGGGTACAATGAGCAGTTCTTC
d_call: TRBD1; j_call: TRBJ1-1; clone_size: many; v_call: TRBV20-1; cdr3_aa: CSAVTGGWESTEAFF; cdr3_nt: TGCAGTGCTGTTACAGGGGGATGGGAGAGCACTGAAGCTTTCTTT
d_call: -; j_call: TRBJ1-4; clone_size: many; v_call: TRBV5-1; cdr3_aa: CASSFDGREEKLFF; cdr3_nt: TGCGCCAGCAGCTTCGATGGCAGGGAAGAAAAACTGTTTTTT
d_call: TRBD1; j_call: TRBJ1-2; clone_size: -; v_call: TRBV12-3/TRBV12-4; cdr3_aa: CASSRGTGLNYGYTF; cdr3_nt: TGTGCCAGCAGTCGAGGGACAGGGCTTAACTATGGCTACACCTTC
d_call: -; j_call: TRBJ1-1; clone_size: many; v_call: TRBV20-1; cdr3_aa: CSASGTAEAFF; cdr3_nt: TGCAGTGCGTCCGGAACGGCTGAAGCTTTCTTT
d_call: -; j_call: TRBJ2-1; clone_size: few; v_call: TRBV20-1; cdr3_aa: CSVSGVTDNEQFF; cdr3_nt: TGCAGTGTATCAGGGGTGACGGACAATGAGCAGTTCTTC
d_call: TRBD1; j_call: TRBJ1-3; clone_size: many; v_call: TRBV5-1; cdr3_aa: CASSLSGTGVGNTIYF; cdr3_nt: TGCGCCAGCAGCTTGTCAGGGACAGGGGTCGGAAACACCATATATTTT
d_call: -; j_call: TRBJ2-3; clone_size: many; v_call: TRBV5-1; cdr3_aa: CASSIFSGTSTDTQYF; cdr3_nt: TGCGCCAGCAGCATATTTAGCGGAACTAGCACAGATACGCAGTATTTT
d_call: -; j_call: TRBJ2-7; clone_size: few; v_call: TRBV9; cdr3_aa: CASSVGGTPAYEQYF; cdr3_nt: TGTGCCAGCAGCGTAGGTGGGACCCCTGCCTACGAGCAGTACTTC